The 29 T cell receptor beta chains below come from one sample, sequenced in a study of glioma-infiltrating T cells after dendritic cell vaccination. Libraries were prepared by immunoSEQ multiplex PCR; TCRdb keeps only in-frame clonotypes and omits some of them. The sample comprises tens of thousands of clones, over 75% of which are singletons, and roughly 2.2% rests with the top ten. Sequencing was performed on blood, taken before dendritic cell vaccination. These receptors were collected from a human donor with glioblastoma.

The chain uses TRBV19 and TRBJ2-4; possibly TRBD2 for D (6 bases). Deletions cut 6 bases from V and 4 bases from J, with 10 bases between. Germline V CDR1 and CDR2: LNHDA, SQIVND (reference sequence). CDR3 length: 13 residues. CDR3 in DNA: TGTGCCAGTAGAGACGGAGGGAAAAACATTCAGTACTTC. Protein: CASRDGGKNIQYF.

This rearrangement joins TRBV14 to TRBJ2-7; tentative D call: TRBD2 (6 bases). V lost 0 bases, J lost 3 bases, and 27 bases lay in between. There are 20 residues in the CDR3. CDR1 is SGHDN, CDR2 FVKESK, per germline. The CDR3 here is CASSQDLQGQTTGLNYEQYF. The CDR3 DNA reads TGTGCCAGCAGCCAAGATCTCCAGGGCCAAACTACGGGACTCAACTACGAGCAGTACTTC.

This clone was observed a few times. The chain is built from TRBV15 and TRBJ1-5; 7 nucleotides align to TRBD1. The length of the CDR3 is 14 residues. Germline V CDR1 and CDR2: LNHNV, YYDKDF (reference sequence). The trim removed 3 bases at V and 3 bases at J, leaving 2 bases unmatched. CDR3 bases: TGTGCCACCAGCAGGACAGGGCCCAATCAGCCCCAGCATTTT. Amino acids: CATSRTGPNQPQHF. Looking up the rest from reference TRBV15 and TRBJ1-5 gives the full variable domain: DAMVIQNPRYQVTQFGKPVTLSCSQTLNHNVMYWYQQKSSQAPKLLFHYYDKDFNNEADTPDNFQSRRPNTSFCFLDIRSPGLGDTAMYLCATSRTGPNQPQHFGDGTRLSIL.

The V gene is TRBV7-5, the J gene TRBJ2-1; the table's D gene call, TRBD2, was not cross checked with the DNA. TRBV7-5 is described as a pseudogene. The CDR3 runs 17 residues. The CDR3 spells CARSSRTSGSNGNEQFF. In DNA form, the CDR3 reads TGTGCCAGAAGCTCACGGACTAGCGGGAGTAATGGGAATGAGCAGTTCTTC.

This clone was seen just once. The chain recombines TRBV7-6 with TRBJ1-5; 9 nucleotides match TRBD1. V shed 3 bases and J 3 bases; nucleotides not matched to a gene: 6. The CDR3 is made up of 16 amino acids. From germline, CDR1 is SGHVS and CDR2 FNYEAQ. The CDR3 reads CASSLETGGNNQPQHF. In DNA form, the CDR3 reads TGTGCCAGCAGCTTGGAGACAGGGGGTAACAATCAGCCCCAGCATTTT. The full variable domain, completed using reference TRBV7-6 and TRBJ1-5, is GAGVSQSPRYKVTKRGQDVALRCDPISGHVSLYWYRQALGQGPEFLTYFNYEAQQDKSGLPNDRFSAERPEGSISTLTIQRTEQRDSAMYRCASSLETGGNNQPQHFGDGTRLSIL.

The chain combines TRBV28 with TRBJ2-5, with TRBD1 matching over 9 bases. This CDR3 region has 15 residues. The V gene end was trimmed by 6 bases and the J gene end by 4 bases; junction bases not matched to a gene: 9. CDR1 is MDHEN, CDR2 SYDVKM, per germline. CDR3 DNA: TGTGCCAGCAGCATTCCGGGACAGGGTACAGAGACCCAGTACTTC. Residues: CASSIPGQGTETQYF.

In the case of this clone: A read error may produce the germline difference seen at one junction end. This chain uses TRBV28 with TRBJ2-3, with 8 bases lining up with TRBD1. The length of the CDR3 is 14 residues. Germline CDR1 MDHEN, CDR2 SYDVKM. DNA for the CDR3: TGTACCAGCAGTCTGCGGACAGGGCCAGATACGCAGTATTTT. As protein: CTSSLRTGPDTQYF.

V is TRBV29-1 and J is TRBJ2-3; D is ambiguous. V lost 5 bases and J 0 bases, leaving 9 bases between the germline ends. This CDR3 spans 13 amino acids. The V gene's germline CDR1 is SQVTM and CDR2 ANQGSEA. CDR3 sequence reads: CSVLRQSTDTQYF. CDR3 in DNA: TGCAGCGTTCTCAGACAAAGCACAGATACGCAGTATTTT.

This chain uses TRBV7-9 with TRBJ1-1; D not resolved. CDR3 length: 13 amino acids. Germline loops: CDR1 SEHNR, CDR2 FQNEAQ (reference sequence). V was pared by 1 base and J by 8 bases, with 11 bases between. CDR3 coding DNA: TGTGCCAGCAGCTTAGTGGGAGGGCCCGAAGCTTTCTTT. As protein: CASSLVGGPEAFF.

The V gene is TRBV7-6, the J gene TRBJ1-1; possibly TRBD1 for D (6 bases). Germline assignment: CDR1 SGHVS and CDR2 FNYEAQ. Trimming removed 5 bases at V and 5 bases at J, with 21 bases between. CDR3 length: 16 residues. The CDR3 sequence: CASSARWGGQGTEAFF. The CDR3 nucleotides read TGTGCCAGCAGCGCCCGCTGGGGGGGGCAAGGGACTGAAGCTTTCTTT.

The chain employs TRBV19 and TRBJ1-5; TRBD1 is a possible D gene (6 bases). V was shortened by 6 bases and J by 4 bases, with 13 bases between the two germline ends. CDR1 and CDR2 from the germline V gene are LNHDA and SQIVND (reference sequence). This CDR3 region has 14 residues. In DNA, the CDR3 is TGTGCCAGTAGCAGGGGTCGATCGAATCAGCCCCAGCATTTT. The encoded protein is CASSRGRSNQPQHF.

This chain uses TRBV19 with TRBJ2-6; D remains ambiguous. This CDR3 spans 13 amino acids. Trimming removed 7 bases at V and 1 base at J, with 5 bases between. Germline V gives CDR1 LNHDA, CDR2 SQIVND (reference sequence). DNA of the CDR3: TGTGCCAGTACCCATTCTGGGGCCAACGTCCTGACTTTC. It translates to CASTHSGANVLTF.

This clone was detected only a few times. The rearrangement links TRBV11-2 to TRBJ1-2, with a tentative D call TRBD1 (5 bases). The CDR3 runs 12 residues. The germline gives CDR1 SGHAT, CDR2 FQNNGV. The ends were cut back, 6 bases at V and 9 bases at J, with 14 bases in the middle. CDR3 residues: CASRGSVGRYTF. Here the CDR3 DNA reads TGTGCCAGCAGAGGGTCAGTGGGGCGCTACACCTTC.

The rearrangement joins TRBV7-8 to TRBJ2-7; 7 bases match TRBD2. CDR1 and CDR2 from the germline V gene are SGHVS and FQNEAQ. The CDR3 extends over 16 amino acids. V was clipped by 0 bases and J by 0 bases; unmatched bases: 5. The CDR3 DNA is TGTGCCAGCAGCTTAGCCTTATGGGGGGGCTCCTACGAGCAGTACTTC. Its protein product is CASSLALWGGSYEQYF.

The V call is TRBV7-2, the J call TRBJ2-3, with 10 nucleotides matching TRBD1. The CDR3 has 16 residues. The V gene end was trimmed by 4 bases and the J gene end by 2 bases; junction bases not matched to a gene: 6. Per germline, CDR1 SGHTA and CDR2 FQGNSA. CDR3 residues: CASSSPGTGVTDTQYF. The CDR3 DNA is TGTGCCAGCAGCTCCCCCGGGACAGGGGTCACAGATACGCAGTATTTT.

The chain uses TRBV4-1 and TRBJ1-4; 7 nucleotides align to TRBD1. Germline CDR1 MGHRA, CDR2 YSYEKL. Germline trimming cut 1 base from V and 3 bases from J; bases unmatched to any gene: 2. This CDR3 spans 15 amino acids. The CDR3 nucleotides read TGCGCCAGCAGCCAAGGAAGGGGGCCTAATGAAAAACTGTTTTTT. Its protein is CASSQGRGPNEKLFF.

This clone was counted only a few times. V usage is TRBV19 and J usage is TRBJ1-3; D not resolved. Per the germline V gene, CDR1 is LNHDA and CDR2 is SQIVND (reference sequence). This CDR3 has 16 residues. Trimming took off 5 bases at V and 0 bases at J, with 14 bases between the two ends. The chain's CDR3 is CASSSGGLGSGNTIYF. CDR3 in DNA: TGTGCCAGTAGTTCGGGAGGTCTTGGCTCTGGAAACACCATATATTTT.

This clone was counted between two and nine times. The rearrangement joins TRBV18 to TRBJ2-1; TRBD1 might be the D (6 bases). The CDR3 contains 15 residues. Germline V gene lookup returns CDR1 KGHSH and CDR2 LQKENI. V dropped 5 bases and J dropped 2 bases, with 13 bases sitting between them. The CDR3 DNA reads TGTGCCAGCTCAAACCGGGACACCACCTACAATGAGCAGTTCTTC. Its protein product is CASSNRDTTYNEQFF.

This chain joins TRBV27 and TRBJ1-1; 7 positions agree with TRBD1. The V segment lost 2 bases and the J segment 3 bases; nucleotides outside the gene matches: 3. This CDR3 region has 14 residues. Germline CDR1 MNHEY, CDR2 SMNVEV (reference sequence). The CDR3 DNA sequence: TGTGCCAGCAGTTTAAGGGACAGATACACTGAAGCTTTCTTT. Translation: CASSLRDRYTEAFF.

The chain is built from TRBV6-5 and TRBJ2-7, with unresolved D. The CDR3 has 16 amino acids. V was clipped by 0 bases and J by 3 bases, with 15 bases between them. Per germline, CDR1 MNHEY and CDR2 SVGAGI. The chain's CDR3 is CASSYSSPSRNYEQYF. The CDR3 region has the DNA TGTGCCAGCAGTTACTCGAGCCCGTCCCGAAACTACGAGCAGTACTTC.

The chain joins TRBV19 to TRBJ1-1; D call uncertain. This CDR3 contains 16 residues. Germline loops: CDR1 LNHDA, CDR2 SQIVND (reference sequence). Trimming left V 7 bases short and J 1 base short, with 19 bases between. The CDR3 DNA reads as TGTGCCAGTACCCTGATCGGCCGGGGTAGGAACACTGAAGCTTTCTTT. Translating gives CASTLIGRGRNTEAFF.

This clone occurred once. V usage is TRBV5-1 and J usage is TRBJ1-1, with D tentatively TRBD1 (6 bases). Germline loops: CDR1 SGHRS, CDR2 YFSETQ. This CDR3 region has 14 residues. V lost 5 bases and J 5 bases, leaving 16 bases between the germline ends. In DNA, the CDR3 is TGCGCCAGCAGAGAAACGGACAGTCAGACTGAAGCTTTCTTT. Translation: CASRETDSQTEAFF.

The gene calls are TRBV5-1 and TRBJ1-2; a possible D gene is TRBD1 (6 bases). V was trimmed by 3 bases and J by 2 bases, leaving 14 bases between them. CDR3 length equals 15 residues. Germline V gene sequence: CDR1 SGHRS, CDR2 YFSETQ. CDR3: CASSYSGTQNYGYTF. The CDR3 bases are TGCGCCAGCAGCTATTCGGGGACACAGAACTATGGCTACACCTTC.

V usage is TRBV6-1 and J usage is TRBJ2-1, with 7 bases identical to TRBD1. The junction had 11 bases not matched to a gene; V was cut back by 3 bases and J by 6 bases. The germline CDR1 and CDR2 sequences are MNHNS and SASEGT. The CDR3 loop spans 16 amino acids. CDR3 nucleotides: TGTGCCAGCAGTGACCTACCGGACAGGCTTGGCAATGAGCAGTTCTTC. Amino acids: CASSDLPDRLGNEQFF.

V and J are TRBV6-5 and TRBJ1-5; 7 nucleotides agree with TRBD1. The CDR3 extends over 14 amino acids. The V and J ends lost 6 bases and 7 bases, in that order; junction bases with no gene match: 9. Germline assignment: CDR1 MNHEY and CDR2 SVGAGI. This CDR3 is CASSPRQGGQPQHF. In DNA form, the CDR3 reads TGTGCCAGCAGCCCTCGACAGGGAGGCCAGCCCCAGCATTTT.

This chain uses TRBV10-3 with TRBJ2-7; 7 positions agree with TRBD1. The germline gives CDR1 ENHRY, CDR2 SYGVKD. The CDR3 totals 15 residues. The V gene end was trimmed by 3 bases and the J gene end by 0 bases; junction bases not matched to a gene: 5. CDR3 protein: CAISEYEGASYEQYV. The CDR3 DNA reads as TGTGCCATCAGTGAATATGAGGGGGCCTCCTACGAGCAGTACGTC.

A single count supports this clone. CDR3: CASSHNLAGRMNTEAFF. DNA of the CDR3: TGTGCCAGCAGCCACAATCTGGCAGGGCGGATGAACACTGAAGCTTTCTTT. The chain links TRBV7-9 to TRBJ1-1, with D perhaps TRBD1 (5 bases). The CDR3 length is 17 residues. Germline V gives CDR1 SEHNR, CDR2 FQNEAQ (reference sequence). Trimming took 5 bases from V and 0 from J, leaving 19 bases between them. The variable domain in full, with the rest retrieved from reference TRBV7-9 and TRBJ1-1, is DTGVSQNPRHKITKRGQNVTFRCDPISEHNRLYWYRQTLGQGPEFLTYFQNEAQLEKSRLLSDRFSAERPKGSFSTLEIQRTEQGDSAMYLCASSHNLAGRMNTEAFFGQGTRLTVV.

The chain combines TRBV5-8 with TRBJ1-5; tentative D call: TRBD1 (5 bases). Germline-derived CDR1 and CDR2 are SGHTS and YDEGEE. V lost 2 bases and J 5 bases, leaving 17 bases between the germline ends. The CDR3 consists of 16 residues. CDR3 bases: TGTGCCAGCAGCTTTTTCCGGGGGGGTAGAGATCAGCCCCAGCATTTT. It is translated as CASSFFRGGRDQPQHF.

The chain uses TRBV4-1 and TRBJ1-3; perhaps TRBD1 as D (5 bases). CDR1 is MGHRA, CDR2 YSYEKL, per germline. V was pared by 0 bases and J by 7 bases, with 10 bases between. The CDR3 runs 14 residues. DNA for the CDR3: TGCGCCAGCAGCCAAGATGCAGGGTCGAACACCATATATTTT. Its protein product is CASSQDAGSNTIYF.